The present entry profiles one T cell receptor (beta chain) with its context. Its antigen is not identified. Naive CD8 cells lacked CD45RO and underwent positive selection for CCR7, leaving out terminally differentiated effector memory CD45RA+ cells. Sorted-subset replicate PCRs used roughly 180 ng DNA, 25,000 to 30,000 T cell genomes. Assay used: immunoSEQ multiplex PCR; TCRdb lists only in-frame clones, some missing. Of about 580,000 clones listed, roughly 98% are singletons. These data come from a study of shared clonotypes between healthy human individuals. On the study more broadly: Researchers drew samples from two women and a few men aged 18 to 49. Regarding the study as a whole: The sharing of 4.5% to 5.5% of naive CD4 clonotypes was seen across a few donors. Sharing of clonotypes among donors was expected to vary with sequencing depth.

Germline V lookup: CDR1 SGHDT, CDR2 YYEEEE. Trimming cost V 0 bases and J 6 bases; bases outside gene matches: 13. This CDR3 is 19 amino acids long. The sample was naive CD8+ T cells sorted from blood. V is TRBV5-6 and J is TRBJ2-3, with 13 bases fitting TRBD2. The clonotype was recovered from a man aged 30 to 45 in good health. The CDR3 here is CASSLEWAGTSGERDTQYF. The CDR3 bases are TGTGCCAGCAGCTTGGAATGGGCCGGGACTAGCGGGGAACGGGATACGCAGTATTTT. Variable domain in full (rest from reference TRBV5-6 and TRBJ2-3): DAGVTQSPTHLIKTRGQQVTLRCSPKSGHDTVSWYQQALGQGPQFIFQYYEEEERQRGNFPDRFSGHQFPNYSSELNVNALLLGDSALYLCASSLEWAGTSGERDTQYFGPGTRLTVL.